This TCR beta chain was captured in a study of CD8+CD57+ T cells in acquired aplastic anemia. Whole-study context: CD4+ and CD8+ cells, once sorted, gave DNA averaging approximately 3 ug. Reads per healthy sample averaged about 10 million (CD4+) and approximately 12 million (CD8+).

This clonotype has ten or more counts. Its specificity is not known. Whole-study results and caveats: The study found no significant CD8+ Simpson's diversity difference between patients and controls. Common to patients and controls were roughly 30 CD8+ CDR3 sequences.

Genomic DNA, the template, was used for profiling of the TCR beta VDJ and CDR3. One entry per CDR3 protein, called by TCRdb with MiXCR from the reads. Here the sample spans under 150,000 distinct CDR3 sequences, roughly two fifths being singletons. The specimen was sorted CD4+, CD8+, or CD8+CD57+ T cells (not recorded which) from PBMCs. This TCR came from a human donor in good health, serving as a control.

CDR3 protein: CASSMRGTASTNEKLFF. CDR3 in DNA: TGTGCCAGTAGTATGAGGGGAACAGCATCAACTAATGAAAAACTGTTTTTT. The genes are TRBV19 and TRBJ1-4, with TRBD1 as a possible D gene (5 bases). Germline V gene sequence: CDR1 LNHDA, CDR2 SQIVND (reference sequence). The germline V and J ends were trimmed by 3 bases and 0 bases, with 14 bases remaining between them. This CDR3 has 17 residues. Supplemented by reference TRBV19 and TRBJ1-4, the full variable domain reads DGGITQSPKYLFRKEGQNVTLSCEQNLNHDAMYWYRQDPGQGLRLIYYSQIVNDFQKGDIAEGYSVSREKKESFPLTVTSAQKNPTAFYLCASSMRGTASTNEKLFFGSGTQLSVL.